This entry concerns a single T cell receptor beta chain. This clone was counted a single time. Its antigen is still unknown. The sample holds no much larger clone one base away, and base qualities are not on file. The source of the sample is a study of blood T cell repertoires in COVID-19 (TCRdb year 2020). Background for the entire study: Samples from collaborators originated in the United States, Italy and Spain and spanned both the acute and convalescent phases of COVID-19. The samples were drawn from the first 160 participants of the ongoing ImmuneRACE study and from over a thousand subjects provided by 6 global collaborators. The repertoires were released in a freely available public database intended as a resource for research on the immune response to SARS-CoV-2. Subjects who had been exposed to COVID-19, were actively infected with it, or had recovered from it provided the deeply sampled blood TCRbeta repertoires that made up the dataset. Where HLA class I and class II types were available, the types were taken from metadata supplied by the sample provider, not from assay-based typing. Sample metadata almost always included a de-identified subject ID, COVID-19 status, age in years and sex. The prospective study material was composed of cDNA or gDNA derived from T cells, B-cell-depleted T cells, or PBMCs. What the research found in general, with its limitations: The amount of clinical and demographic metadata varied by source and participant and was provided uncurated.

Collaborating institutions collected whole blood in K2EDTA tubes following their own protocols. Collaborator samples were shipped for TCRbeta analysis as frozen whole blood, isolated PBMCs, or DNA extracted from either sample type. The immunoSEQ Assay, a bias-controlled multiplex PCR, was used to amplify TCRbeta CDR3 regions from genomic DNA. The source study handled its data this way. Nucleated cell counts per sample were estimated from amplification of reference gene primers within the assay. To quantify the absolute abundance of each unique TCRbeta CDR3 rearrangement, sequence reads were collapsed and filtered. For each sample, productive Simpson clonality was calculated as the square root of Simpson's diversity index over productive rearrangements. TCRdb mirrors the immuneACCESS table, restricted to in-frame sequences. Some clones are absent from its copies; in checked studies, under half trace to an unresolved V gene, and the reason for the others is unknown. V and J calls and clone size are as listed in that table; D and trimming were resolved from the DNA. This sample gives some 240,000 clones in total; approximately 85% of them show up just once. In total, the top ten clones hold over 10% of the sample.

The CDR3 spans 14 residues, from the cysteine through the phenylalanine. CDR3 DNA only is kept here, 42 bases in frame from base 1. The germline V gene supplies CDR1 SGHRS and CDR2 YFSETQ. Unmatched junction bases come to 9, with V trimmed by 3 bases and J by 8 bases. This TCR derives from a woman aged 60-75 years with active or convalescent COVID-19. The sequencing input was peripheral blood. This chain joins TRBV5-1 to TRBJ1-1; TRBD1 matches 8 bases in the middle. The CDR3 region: CASSWVGQGEEAFF. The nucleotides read TGCGCCAGCAGCTGGGTCGGACAGGGCGAGGAAGCTTTCTTT.